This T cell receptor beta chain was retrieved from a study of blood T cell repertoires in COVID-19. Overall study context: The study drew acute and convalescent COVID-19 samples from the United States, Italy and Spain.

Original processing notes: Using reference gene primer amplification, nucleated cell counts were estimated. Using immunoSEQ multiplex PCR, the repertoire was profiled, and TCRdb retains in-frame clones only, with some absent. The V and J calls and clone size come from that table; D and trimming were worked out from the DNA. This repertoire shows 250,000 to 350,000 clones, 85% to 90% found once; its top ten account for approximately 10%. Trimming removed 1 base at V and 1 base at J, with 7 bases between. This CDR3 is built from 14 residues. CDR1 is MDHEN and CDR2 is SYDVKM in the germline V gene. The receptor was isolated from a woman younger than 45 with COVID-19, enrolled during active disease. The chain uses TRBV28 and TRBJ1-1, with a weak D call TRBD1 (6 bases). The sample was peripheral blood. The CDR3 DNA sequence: TGTGCCAGCAGTTTATACAGGGAGAACACTGAAGCTTTCTTT. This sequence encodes CASSLYRENTEAFF.